One and the same sample provided the 22 T cell receptor beta chains below, sequenced in a study of beta chain features in type 1 diabetes. The entirety of the isolated RNA underwent reverse transcription, so expressed TCRB transcripts were sequenced. Clones were sequenced by immunoSEQ multiplex PCR, and TCRdb holds only the in-frame ones, with some missing. The sample shows just over 450,000 clones, about 29% of them seen only once. The sample consisted of naive CD4+ T cells from blood. The receptors were sampled from a man aged 18 to 29 in good health.

J is TRBJ2-3 and V is TRBV30; D not resolved. The germline V gene has CDR1 GTSNPN and CDR2 SVGIG (reference sequence). The CDR3 runs 14 residues. The germline V and J ends were trimmed by 0 bases and 4 bases, with 11 bases remaining between them. The CDR3 loop is CAWSVASRSDTQYF. Written as DNA, the CDR3 is TGTGCCTGGAGTGTAGCCTCGCGGTCAGATACGCAGTATTTT.

This clone has a handful of counts. The chain is built from TRBV29-1 and TRBJ2-1; 7 bases fit TRBD2. Germline CDR1 reads SQVTM; CDR2 reads ANQGSEA. V lost 7 bases to trimming and J lost 1 base; unmatched junction nucleotides: 7. The CDR3 sequence is 14 residues long. The CDR3 nucleotides are TGCAGCGCCGAGGGGCGGGAGTCCTACAATGAGCAGTTCTTC. It codes for CSAEGRESYNEQFF.

The CDR3, as DNA: TGTGCCATCCGGACAGGAACCTTCTCTGGGGCCAACGTCCTGACTTTC. Encoded protein: CAIRTGTFSGANVLTF. The rearrangement uses TRBV10-3 and TRBJ2-6; 7 bases fit TRBD1. The CDR3 is 16 amino acids. V lost 8 bases and J lost 0; bases outside the gene matches: 7. Germline V lookup: CDR1 ENHRY, CDR2 SYGVKD.

This clone is a singleton in its sample. This chain links TRBV5-1 with TRBJ1-2, with 7 positions matching TRBD1. Unmatched junction bases numbered 1, after V lost 1 base and J lost 1 base. The V gene's germline CDR1 is SGHRS and CDR2 YFSETQ. This CDR3 region has 14 residues. The CDR3 sequence is CASSLTGVNYGYTF. As DNA, the CDR3 is TGCGCCAGCAGCTTGACAGGGGTTAACTATGGCTACACCTTC. Drawing the rest from reference TRBV5-1 and TRBJ1-2, the complete variable domain is KAGVTQTPRYLIKTRGQQVTLSCSPISGHRSVSWYQQTPGQGLQFLFEYFSETQRNKGNFPGRFSGRQFSNSRSEMNVSTLELGDSALYLCASSLTGVNYGYTFGSGTRLTVV.

This chain joins TRBV29-1 and TRBJ2-5; 12 nucleotides align to TRBD2. The V and J ends lost 2 bases and 4 bases, in that order; junction bases with no gene match: 2. The CDR3 is 14 amino acids. The V gene's germline CDR1 is SQVTM and CDR2 ANQGSEA. The CDR3 nucleotides read TGCAGCGTTGAACCGGGACTAGCGGGAGAGACCCAGTACTTC. This sequence encodes CSVEPGLAGETQYF.

The V gene is TRBV30, the J gene TRBJ1-1; D gene ambiguous. Germline V gene sequence: CDR1 GTSNPN, CDR2 SVGIG (reference sequence). The CDR3 consists of 13 residues. Trimming pared 4 bases from V and 0 bases from J, leaving 9 bases between. In DNA form, the CDR3 reads TGTGCCTGGAATGAGGGATTGAACACTGAAGCTTTCTTT. Translated, it gives CAWNEGLNTEAFF.

The chain couples TRBV5-1 to TRBJ2-1; D is undetermined. Germline CDR1 is SGHRS and CDR2 is YFSETQ. Trimming removed 4 bases from V and 7 bases from J, with 9 bases in between. This CDR3 contains 12 residues. CDR3 DNA: TGCGCCAGCAGCCGAGTGAGTAATGAGCAGTTCTTC. The encoded protein is CASSRVSNEQFF.

In regard to this clone: Other DNA variants within this sample encode the same CDR3. This chain uses TRBV5-1 with TRBJ2-5; the D is unclear. Trimming took off 3 bases at V and 3 bases at J, with 3 bases between the two ends. The germline V gene encodes CDR1 SGHRS and CDR2 YFSETQ. The CDR3 runs to 11 residues. The CDR3 reads CASSWEETQYF. In DNA, the CDR3 is TGCGCCAGCAGCTGGGAAGAGACCCAGTACTTC. The complete variable domain, with remaining parts taken from reference TRBV5-1 and TRBJ2-5, reads KAGVTQTPRYLIKTRGQQVTLSCSPISGHRSVSWYQQTPGQGLQFLFEYFSETQRNKGNFPGRFSGRQFSNSRSEMNVSTLELGDSALYLCASSWEETQYFGPGTRLLVL.

The chain recombines TRBV25-1 with TRBJ1-4; unclear D gene. The ends were cut back, 3 bases at V and 0 bases at J, with 5 bases in the middle. This CDR3 region has 14 residues. CDR1 MGHDK and CDR2 SYGVNS come from the germline V gene. CDR3 nucleotides: TGTGCCAGCAGTGACTCCACAACTAATGAAAAACTGTTTTTT. It is translated as CASSDSTTNEKLFF. Using reference TRBV25-1 and TRBJ1-4 for the parts outside the CDR3, the full variable domain is EADIYQTPRYLVIGTGKKITLECSQTMGHDKMYWYQQDPGMELHLIHYSYGVNSTEKGDLSSESTVSRIRTEHFPLTLESARPSHTSQYLCASSDSTTNEKLFFGSGTQLSVL.

This clone was counted between two and nine times. This chain connects TRBV30 to TRBJ2-3, with no clear D. Germline CDR1 and CDR2: GTSNPN and SVGIG (reference sequence). The CDR3 runs 15 residues. The V end was cut by 1 base, the J end by 2 bases, with 13 bases between. CDR3 sequence (DNA): TGTGCCTGGAGTGGGACGTTTGACCCCACAGATACGCAGTATTTT. Translating gives CAWSGTFDPTDTQYF.

Turning to this clone: Other nucleotide sequences from this sample produce the same CDR3. The chain is built from TRBV9 and TRBJ2-3; no clear D gene. The V gene lost 0 bases and the J gene lost 0 bases, with 8 bases spanning the gap. CDR1 SGDLS and CDR2 YYNGEE come from the germline V gene. The CDR3 extends over 15 amino acids. The CDR3 sequence: CASSVGGGSTDTQYF. As DNA, the CDR3 is TGTGCCAGCAGCGTAGGGGGTGGAAGCACAGATACGCAGTATTTT.

This chain joins TRBV14 and TRBJ1-2; 7 nucleotides match TRBD1. CDR3 length: 13 residues. The trim removed 7 bases at V and 8 bases at J, leaving 10 bases unmatched. CDR1 and CDR2 (germline): SGHDN, FVKESK. DNA of the CDR3: TGTGCCAGCACCCCGACAGGGAGAGGGGGCTACACCTTC. Amino acid sequence: CASTPTGRGGYTF.

V and J are TRBV29-1 and TRBJ2-5; TRBD2 matches at 10 bases. In germline, CDR1 is SQVTM, CDR2 ANQGSEA. The CDR3 loop spans 12 amino acids. With 7 bases clipped from V and 5 bases from J, the junction kept 4 bases outside the gene matches. CDR3 in amino acids: CSEREGGETQYF. For the CDR3, the DNA is TGCAGCGAGCGGGAGGGCGGCGAGACCCAGTACTTC.

The rearrangement uses TRBV9 and TRBJ2-1; D call uncertain. CDR3 length: 13 residues. Germline V gene data show CDR1 as SGDLS and CDR2 as YYNGEE. The V end lost 0 bases, the J end lost 6 bases, and 7 bases lay between the germline ends. The CDR3 DNA is TGTGCCAGCAGCGTAGTACCTCCCAATGAGCAGTTCTTC. Residues: CASSVVPPNEQFF.

CDR3 sequence (DNA): TGTGCCAGCAGTGAGATGGACAATGAGCAGTTCTTC. Translated: CASSEMDNEQFF. This chain connects TRBV2 to TRBJ2-1; D is uncertain. The CDR3 sequence is 12 residues long. V was shortened by 3 bases and J by 5 bases, with 5 bases between the two germline ends. The germline gives CDR1 SNHLY, CDR2 FYNNEI.

The rearrangement uses TRBV7-8 and TRBJ2-7; D remains unclear. Trimming shortened V by 6 bases and J by 0 bases, and 6 bases separated the two germline ends. The CDR3 is 12 amino acids. Per the germline V gene, CDR1 is SGHVS and CDR2 is FQNEAQ. The CDR3 loop is CASSLSSYEQYF. The CDR3 coding sequence is TGTGCCAGCAGTCTCAGCTCCTACGAGCAGTACTTC.

The genes are TRBV4-1 and TRBJ2-1, with 7 positions matching TRBD1. After removal of 0 bases from V and 10 bases from J, the junction contained 9 bases not matched to a gene. This CDR3 has 15 amino acids. The germline gives CDR1 MGHRA, CDR2 YSYEKL. The DNA of the CDR3 is TGCGCCAGCAGCCAAGAACGGACGACAGGGCCCGAGCAGTTCTTC. Protein: CASSQERTTGPEQFF.

In DNA, the CDR3 is TGTGCCAGCAGCTCCCGTACAGCGGGGGACAATGAGCAGTTCTTC. Protein sequence: CASSSRTAGDNEQFF. The rearrangement links TRBV9 to TRBJ2-1, with 8 bases identical to TRBD2. This CDR3 comprises 15 residues. With 4 bases clipped from V and 5 bases from J, the junction kept 8 bases outside the gene matches. Germline values: CDR1 SGDLS, CDR2 YYNGEE.

The chain has TRBV4-1 and TRBJ2-1; 9 nucleotides line up with TRBD2. CDR3 length: 15 amino acids. Germline V gives CDR1 MGHRA, CDR2 YSYEKL. V lost 3 bases to trimming and J lost 6 bases; unmatched junction nucleotides: 6. CDR3 sequence: CASSQVAGVLNEQFF. The CDR3 nucleotides are TGCGCCAGCAGCCAGGTAGCGGGAGTTCTCAATGAGCAGTTCTTC.

The chain joins TRBV11-2 to TRBJ2-1; maybe TRBD2 (5 bases). The germline gives CDR1 SGHAT, CDR2 FQNNGV. This CDR3 contains 13 residues. V lost 3 bases, J lost 10 bases, and 13 bases lay in between. The CDR3: CASSFLSVAEQFF. CDR3 bases: TGTGCCAGCAGCTTTCTGAGTGTAGCGGAGCAGTTCTTC.

The chain uses TRBV7-3 and TRBJ2-1; TRBD1 aligns across 7 bases. Germline V gene sequence: CDR1 SGHTA, CDR2 FQGTGA. This CDR3 spans 13 amino acids. The trim removed 5 bases at V and 9 bases at J, leaving 7 bases unmatched. The CDR3 loop is CASSNDRDGEQFF. In nucleotides, the CDR3 is TGTGCCAGCAGCAACGACAGGGATGGTGAGCAGTTCTTC. The whole variable domain, remainder taken from reference TRBV7-3 and TRBJ2-1, is GAGVSQTPSNKVTEKGKYVELRCDPISGHTALYWYRQSLGQGPEFLIYFQGTGAADDSGLPNDRFFAVRPEGSVSTLKIQRTERGDSAVYLCASSNDRDGEQFFGPGTRLTVL.

There are a few counts of this clone. V gene TRBV6-6 combines with J gene TRBJ2-7, with 11 bases fitting TRBD2. CDR3 size: 14 residues. CDR1 MNHNY and CDR2 SVGAGI come from the germline V gene (reference sequence). Trimming at V came to 10 bases and at J to 1 base, leaving 6 bases not matched to a gene. CDR3 residues: CATKGLAASYEQYF. The CDR3 bases are TGTGCCACCAAGGGACTAGCGGCTTCCTACGAGCAGTACTTC.